This is a list of T cell receptor beta chains from one sample in a study of blood T cells in healthy people across ages. TCRdb processed the 5' RACE reads anew with MiXCR; each CDR3 protein has one entry. Of just over 1 million distinct CDR3 sequences detected, under 55% appear once; the ten largest clones hold over 15%. The sample taken for sequencing was blood. These receptors were taken from a woman aged 55-70 years in good health. Each CDR3 is given with its conserved first and last residue. A D gene is named only where the DNA matches it firmly. Expanded clones get a size class; other rows say once, few or many, or leave the size out.

D	J	V	size	DNA	CDR3
.	TRBJ2-7	TRBV7-8	.	TGTGCCAGCAGCTTAGAATTAACGGGACTCAACAACGAGCAGTACTTC	CASSLELTGLNNEQYF
.	TRBJ2-3	TRBV27	.	TGTGCCAGCAGTTTATCGGCGGTAGGCAGTCCCACAGATACGCAGTATTTT	CASSLSAVGSPTDTQYF
.	TRBJ2-6	TRBV7-9	.	TGTGCCAGCAGCCAGCCACTCTCTGGGGCCAACGTCCTGACTTTC	CASSQPLSGANVLTF
.	TRBJ2-5	TRBV12-3/TRBV12-4	.	TGTGCCAGCAGCCACGACCATGGGCAGTACTTC	CASSHDHGQYF
TRBD1	TRBJ2-7	TRBV11-2	few	TGTGCCAGCAGCTCGTTGAGGACAGGGCCCTACGAGCAGTACTTC	CASSSLRTGPYEQYF
.	TRBJ1-2	TRBV27	few	TGTGCCAGCAGTTGGGACAATTCTAACTATGGCTACACCTTC	CASSWDNSNYGYTF
.	TRBJ2-2	TRBV29-1	.	TGCAGCGTTGAACGGGGGGCGCGGGACACCGGGGAGCTGTTTTTT	CSVERGARDTGELFF
TRBD1	TRBJ1-1	TRBV29-1	.	TGCAGCGTTTCGACAGGGGATAGAACTGAAGCTTTCTTT	CSVSTGDRTEAFF
.	TRBJ2-7	TRBV20-1	.	TGCAGTGCTAGAAGGCAGGGGATCCACGAGCAGTACTTC	CSARRQGIHEQYF
TRBD2	TRBJ2-1	TRBV20-1	few	TGCAGTGCTAGAGATTTTTCGCCTAGCGGAGGCTCCTACAATGAGCAGTTCTTC	CSARDFSPSGGSYNEQFF
.	TRBJ1-4	TRBV11-2	few	TGTGCCAGCAGCTTAGGGCCCTTTCGGAGTACAACTAATGAAAAACTGTTTTTT	CASSLGPFRSTTNEKLFF
TRBD2	TRBJ2-1	TRBV12-5	.	TGTGCTAGTGGTTTACCCGGAACTAGCGGGAATACGGTCCCGGGGCAGCAGTTCTTC	CASGLPGTSGNTVPGQQFF
TRBD1	TRBJ2-5	TRBV20-1	.	TGCAGTGCTAGAGCTGACAGGGGGCCTGAGCAGTACTTC	CSARADRGPEQYF
TRBD1	TRBJ1-5	TRBV28	.	TGTGCCAGCAGTTTGGGTTTGGGGACAGGGCTAAGCAATCAGCCCCAGCATTTT	CASSLGLGTGLSNQPQHF
.	TRBJ2-3	TRBV6-1	.	TGTGCCAGCAGTGTGGTTAACAGGGTGAGCACAGATACGCAGTATTTT	CASSVVNRVSTDTQYF
.	TRBJ2-7	TRBV4-2	.	TGTGCCAGCAGCCAAGAGGCCGAGACCTACGAGCAGTACTTC	CASSQEAETYEQYF
.	TRBJ2-1	TRBV29-1	few	TGCAGCGTTGAAACCCCGGGCCTCACGGATGAGCAGTTCTTC	CSVETPGLTDEQFF